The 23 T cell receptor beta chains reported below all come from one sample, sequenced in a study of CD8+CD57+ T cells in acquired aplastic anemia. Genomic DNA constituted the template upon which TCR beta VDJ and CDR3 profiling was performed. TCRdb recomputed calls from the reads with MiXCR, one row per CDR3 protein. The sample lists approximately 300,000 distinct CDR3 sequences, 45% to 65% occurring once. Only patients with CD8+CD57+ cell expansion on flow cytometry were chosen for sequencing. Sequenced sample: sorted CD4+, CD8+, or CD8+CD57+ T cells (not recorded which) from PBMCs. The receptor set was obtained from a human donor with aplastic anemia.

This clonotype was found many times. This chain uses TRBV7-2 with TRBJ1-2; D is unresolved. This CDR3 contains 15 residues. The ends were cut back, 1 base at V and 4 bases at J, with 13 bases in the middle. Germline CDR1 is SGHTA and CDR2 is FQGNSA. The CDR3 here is CASSLEGSASYGYTF. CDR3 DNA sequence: TGTGCCAGCAGCTTAGAAGGCTCCGCCAGCTATGGCTACACCTTC.

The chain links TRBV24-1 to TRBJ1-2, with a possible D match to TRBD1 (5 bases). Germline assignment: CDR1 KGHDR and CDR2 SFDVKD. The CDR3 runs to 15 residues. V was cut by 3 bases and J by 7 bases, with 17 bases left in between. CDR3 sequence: CATSDPHTGEAGYTF. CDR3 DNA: TGTGCCACCAGTGATCCGCATACGGGGGAGGCTGGCTACACCTTC.

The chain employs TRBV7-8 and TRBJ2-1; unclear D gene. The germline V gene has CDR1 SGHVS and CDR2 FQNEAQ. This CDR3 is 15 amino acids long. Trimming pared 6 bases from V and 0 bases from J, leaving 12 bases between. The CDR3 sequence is CASSPVYGSYNEQFF. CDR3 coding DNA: TGTGCCAGCAGTCCCGTATATGGCTCCTACAATGAGCAGTTCTTC.

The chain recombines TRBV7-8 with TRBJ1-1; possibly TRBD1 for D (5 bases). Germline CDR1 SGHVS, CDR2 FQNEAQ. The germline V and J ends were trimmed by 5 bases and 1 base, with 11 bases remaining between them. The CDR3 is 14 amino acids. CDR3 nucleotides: TGTGCCAGCAGCCCATTTCAGGGGAACACTGAAGCTTTCTTT. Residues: CASSPFQGNTEAFF.

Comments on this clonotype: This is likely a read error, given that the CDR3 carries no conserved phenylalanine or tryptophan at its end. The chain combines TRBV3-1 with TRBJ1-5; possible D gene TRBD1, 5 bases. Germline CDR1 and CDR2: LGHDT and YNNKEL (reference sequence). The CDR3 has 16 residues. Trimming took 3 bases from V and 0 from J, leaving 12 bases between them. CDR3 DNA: TGTGCCAGCAGCCACGGGACGGGGTCTAGCAATCAGCCCCAGCATGTT. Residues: CASSHGTGSSNQPQHV.

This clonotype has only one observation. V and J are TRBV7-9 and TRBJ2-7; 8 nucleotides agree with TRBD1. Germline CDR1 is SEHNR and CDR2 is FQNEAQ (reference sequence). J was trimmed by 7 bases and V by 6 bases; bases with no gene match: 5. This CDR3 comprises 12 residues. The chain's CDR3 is CASRPTGGEQYF. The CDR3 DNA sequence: TGTGCCAGCAGGCCCACAGGGGGAGAGCAGTACTTC.

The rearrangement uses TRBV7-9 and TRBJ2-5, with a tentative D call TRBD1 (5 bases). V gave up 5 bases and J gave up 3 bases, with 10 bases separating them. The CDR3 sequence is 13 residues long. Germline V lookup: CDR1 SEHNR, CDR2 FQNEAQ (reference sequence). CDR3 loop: CASSQDSKETQYF. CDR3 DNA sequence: TGTGCCAGCAGCCAAGACAGTAAAGAGACCCAGTACTTC.

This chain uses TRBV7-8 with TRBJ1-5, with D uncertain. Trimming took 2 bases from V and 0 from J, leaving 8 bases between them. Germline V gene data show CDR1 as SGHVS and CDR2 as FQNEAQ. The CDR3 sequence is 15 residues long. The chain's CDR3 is CASSLRWTSNQPQHF. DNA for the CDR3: TGTGCCAGCAGCTTAAGGTGGACTAGCAATCAGCCCCAGCATTTT.

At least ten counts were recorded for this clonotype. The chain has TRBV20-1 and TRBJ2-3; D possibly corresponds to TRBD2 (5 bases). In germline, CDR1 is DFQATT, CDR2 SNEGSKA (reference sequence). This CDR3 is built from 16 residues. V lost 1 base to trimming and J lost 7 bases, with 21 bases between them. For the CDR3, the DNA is TGCAGTGCTAGAGCCATGGCGGCGGGCACGATCTATACGCAGTATTTT. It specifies CSARAMAAGTIYTQYF.

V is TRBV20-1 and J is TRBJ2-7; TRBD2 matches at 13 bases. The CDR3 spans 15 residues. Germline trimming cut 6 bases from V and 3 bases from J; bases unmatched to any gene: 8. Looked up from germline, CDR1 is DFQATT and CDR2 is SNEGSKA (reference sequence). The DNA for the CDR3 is TGCAGTGCCCTGAGAGGACTAGCGGGAGTCTACGAGCAGTACTTC. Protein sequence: CSALRGLAGVYEQYF.

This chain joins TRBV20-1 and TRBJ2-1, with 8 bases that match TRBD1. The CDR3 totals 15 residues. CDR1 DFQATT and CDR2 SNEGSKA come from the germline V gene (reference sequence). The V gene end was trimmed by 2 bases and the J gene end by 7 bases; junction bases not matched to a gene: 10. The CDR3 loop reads CSARSSPGGRNEQFF. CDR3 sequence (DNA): TGCAGTGCTAGATCATCACCAGGGGGCAGGAATGAGCAGTTCTTC.

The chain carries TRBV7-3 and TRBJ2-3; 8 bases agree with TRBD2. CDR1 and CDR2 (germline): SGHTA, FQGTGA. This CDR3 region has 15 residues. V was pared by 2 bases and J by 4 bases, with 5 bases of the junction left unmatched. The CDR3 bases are TGTGCCAGCAGCTTACGGAGCGGGAGATCAGATACGCAGTATTTT. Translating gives CASSLRSGRSDTQYF.

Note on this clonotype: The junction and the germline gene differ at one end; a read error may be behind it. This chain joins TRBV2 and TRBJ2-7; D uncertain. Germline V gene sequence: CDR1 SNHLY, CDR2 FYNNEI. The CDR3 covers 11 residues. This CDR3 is CASSLGHEQHF. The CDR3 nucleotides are TGTGCCAGCAGTCTAGGCCACGAGCAGCACTTC.

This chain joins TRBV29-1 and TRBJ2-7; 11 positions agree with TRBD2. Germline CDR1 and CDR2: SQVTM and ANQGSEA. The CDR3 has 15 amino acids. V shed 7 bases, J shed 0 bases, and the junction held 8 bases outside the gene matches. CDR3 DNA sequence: TGCAGCGCCGCCGGGACTAGCGGTAGCTCCTACGAGCAGTACTTC. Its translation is CSAAGTSGSSYEQYF.

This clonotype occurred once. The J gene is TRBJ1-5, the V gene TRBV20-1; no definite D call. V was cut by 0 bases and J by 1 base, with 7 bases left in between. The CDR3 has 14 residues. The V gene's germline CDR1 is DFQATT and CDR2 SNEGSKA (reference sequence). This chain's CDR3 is CSARDPNSNQPQHF. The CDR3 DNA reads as TGCAGTGCTAGAGATCCGAACAGCAATCAGCCCCAGCATTTT.

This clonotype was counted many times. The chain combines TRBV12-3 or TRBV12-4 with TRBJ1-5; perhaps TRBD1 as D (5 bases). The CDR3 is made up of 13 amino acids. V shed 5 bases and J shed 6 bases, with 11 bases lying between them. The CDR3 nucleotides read TGTGCCAGCAGTCAGACAGAAGGTCAGCCCCAGCATTTT. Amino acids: CASSQTEGQPQHF.

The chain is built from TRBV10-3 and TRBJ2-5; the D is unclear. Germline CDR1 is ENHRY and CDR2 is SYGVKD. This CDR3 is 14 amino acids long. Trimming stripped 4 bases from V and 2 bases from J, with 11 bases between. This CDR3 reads CAISAVGVQETQYF. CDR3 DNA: TGTGCCATCAGTGCGGTTGGAGTGCAAGAGACCCAGTACTTC.

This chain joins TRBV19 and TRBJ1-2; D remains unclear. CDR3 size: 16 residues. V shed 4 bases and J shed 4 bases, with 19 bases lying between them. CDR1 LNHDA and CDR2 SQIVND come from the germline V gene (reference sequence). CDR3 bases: TGTGCCAGTAGTAGGTCAGTGGACCACCAAACCTATGGCTACACCTTC. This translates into CASSRSVDHQTYGYTF.

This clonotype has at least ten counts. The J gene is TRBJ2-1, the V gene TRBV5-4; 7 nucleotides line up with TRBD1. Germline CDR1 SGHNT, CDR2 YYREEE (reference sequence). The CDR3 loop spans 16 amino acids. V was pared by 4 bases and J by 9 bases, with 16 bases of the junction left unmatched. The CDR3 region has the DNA TGTGCCAGCAGCCCAGGGGGAACGTTGGGGGCGGGTGAGCAGTTCTTC. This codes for CASSPGGTLGAGEQFF.

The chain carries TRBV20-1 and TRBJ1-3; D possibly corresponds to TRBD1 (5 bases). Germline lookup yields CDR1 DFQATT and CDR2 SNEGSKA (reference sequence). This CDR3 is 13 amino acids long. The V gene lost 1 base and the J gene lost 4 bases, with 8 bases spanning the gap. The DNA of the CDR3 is TGCAGTGCTAGAGGGCGGGGCGGAAACACCATATATTTT. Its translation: CSARGRGGNTIYF.

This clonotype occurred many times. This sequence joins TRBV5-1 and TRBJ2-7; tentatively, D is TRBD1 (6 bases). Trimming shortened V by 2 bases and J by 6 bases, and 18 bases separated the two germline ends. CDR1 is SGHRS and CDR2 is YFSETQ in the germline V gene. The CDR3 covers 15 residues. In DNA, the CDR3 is TGCGCCAGCAGCTTTGGTGACAGGAACCCGGGCGAGCAGTACTTC. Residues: CASSFGDRNPGEQYF.

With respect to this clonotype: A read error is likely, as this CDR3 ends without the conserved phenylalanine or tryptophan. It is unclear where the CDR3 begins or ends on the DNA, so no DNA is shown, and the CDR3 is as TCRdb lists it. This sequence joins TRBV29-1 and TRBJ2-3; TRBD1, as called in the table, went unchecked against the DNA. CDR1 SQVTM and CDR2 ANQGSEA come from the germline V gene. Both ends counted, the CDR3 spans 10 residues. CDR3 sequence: CSVGGEASIR.

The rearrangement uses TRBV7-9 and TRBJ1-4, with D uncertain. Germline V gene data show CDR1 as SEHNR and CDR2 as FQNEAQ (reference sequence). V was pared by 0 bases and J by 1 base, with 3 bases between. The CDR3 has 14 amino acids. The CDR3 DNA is TGTGCCAGCAGCTTAGCCGGAACTAATGAAAAACTGTTTTTT. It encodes CASSLAGTNEKLFF.